Shown below are 28 T cell receptor beta chains from a single sample sequenced in a study of T cells in Graves' hyperthyroidism and ophthalmopathy. Researchers took RNA transcripts and amplified the TCR beta CDR3 regions from them. The HTBI primer set served for first-round RT-PCR of the TCR CDR3. MiXCR, run by TCRdb on the multiplex PCR reads, gives a single entry per CDR3 protein. This table has about 290,000 distinct CDR3 sequences, around a sixth appearing once. Input material: blood. These receptors were collected from a young man with Graves' hyperthyroidism.

V usage is TRBV20-1 and J usage is TRBJ2-3, with 12 positions matching TRBD2. After removal of 6 bases from V and 5 bases from J, the junction contained 6 bases not matched to a gene. Germline V gene sequence: CDR1 DFQATT, CDR2 SNEGSKA (reference sequence). The CDR3 covers 14 residues. CDR3 protein: CSALLAGGRDTQYF. The CDR3 region has the DNA TGCAGTGCCTTACTAGCGGGAGGAAGAGATACGCAGTATTTT.

Worth noting for this clonotype: Likely a read error: the CDR3 ends without its conserved phenylalanine or tryptophan. The gene calls are TRBV5-1 and TRBJ2-7; D gene uncertain. Trimming pared 0 bases from V and 3 bases from J, leaving 7 bases between. Looked up from germline, CDR1 is SGHRS and CDR2 is YFSETQ. The CDR3 totals 13 residues. The CDR3 nucleotides read TGCGCCAGCAGCTTGGTACCTATCTACGAGCAGTACCTC. Translation gives CASSLVPIYEQYL.

This clonotype was observed a handful of times. The V and J genes are TRBV7-2 and TRBJ2-7; the D is unclear. CDR1 is SGHTA and CDR2 is FQGNSA in the germline V gene. The CDR3 has 15 residues. Trimming cost V 1 base and J 3 bases, with 13 bases left between them. The CDR3 is CASSLVGDSNYEQYF. DNA of the CDR3: TGTGCCAGCAGCTTAGTAGGCGACTCTAACTACGAGCAGTACTTC. Full variable domain (remainder filled in from reference TRBV7-2 and TRBJ2-7): GAGVSQSPSNKVTEKGKDVELRCDPISGHTALYWYRQSLGQGLEFLIYFQGNSAPDKSGLPSDRFSAERTGGSVSTLTIQRTQQEDSAVYLCASSLVGDSNYEQYFGPGTRLTVT.

This clonotype was observed at least ten times. This chain's CDR3 is CASSSRGGGRPYGYTF. Here the CDR3 DNA reads TGTGCCAGCAGTTCCCGCGGAGGGGGCAGACCCTATGGCTACACCTTC. The chain joins TRBV28 to TRBJ1-2; TRBD1 matches at 7 bases. The germline V gene has CDR1 MDHEN and CDR2 SYDVKM. CDR3 length: 16 residues. Unmatched junction bases numbered 12, after V lost 4 bases and J lost 4 bases.

This clonotype was picked up a small number of times. This sequence joins TRBV24-1 and TRBJ2-5; 7 bases are a match to TRBD2. Germline CDR1 KGHDR, CDR2 SFDVKD. The CDR3 is made up of 14 amino acids. The junction had 9 bases not matched to a gene; V was cut back by 6 bases and J by 6 bases. The CDR3 DNA reads as TGTGCCACCAGTAGTGGCGGGGGTGAGAAGACCCAGTACTTC. Protein sequence: CATSSGGGEKTQYF.

This chain links TRBV20-1 with TRBJ1-6; the D gene is possibly TRBD1 (5 bases). This CDR3 has 16 residues. Germline V CDR1 and CDR2: DFQATT, SNEGSKA (reference sequence). V was shortened by 0 bases and J by 5 bases, with 14 bases between the two germline ends. CDR3 DNA sequence: TGCAGTGCTAGAGATTTGGGGGAGGTTGATAATTCACCCCTCCACTTT. This translates into CSARDLGEVDNSPLHF.

The chain couples TRBV6-2 or TRBV6-3 to TRBJ1-5; TRBD1 matches at 8 bases. Germline-derived CDR1 and CDR2 are MNHEY and SVGEGT. This CDR3 contains 16 residues. V shed 6 bases and J 9 bases; nucleotides not matched to a gene: 16. The CDR3 DNA reads TGTGCCAGCAGCCTAAGAGCCCGGACAGGGTCGAGGCCCCAGCATTTT. Protein: CASSLRARTGSRPQHF.

This clonotype appeared a few times. CDR3 in amino acids: CSARDFSGNYNEQFF. The CDR3 DNA reads TGCAGTGCTAGGGATTTCAGCGGGAATTACAATGAGCAGTTCTTC. The chain carries TRBV20-1 and TRBJ2-1; 7 positions match TRBD2. The length of the CDR3 is 15 residues. Germline loops: CDR1 DFQATT, CDR2 SNEGSKA (reference sequence). The ends lost 3 bases at V and 4 bases at J; junction bases unmatched: 9.

The chain carries TRBV4-1 and TRBJ2-3; tentative D call: TRBD1 (6 bases). Germline values: CDR1 MGHRA, CDR2 YSYEKL. Trimming took 3 bases from V and 2 from J, leaving 15 bases between them. The CDR3 extends over 16 amino acids. The CDR3 spells CASSQVQQGATDTQYF. The CDR3 DNA reads as TGCGCCAGCAGCCAGGTCCAACAGGGTGCCACAGATACGCAGTATTTT.

This clonotype was detected ten times or more. CDR3 loop: CASSPTHASSNYGYTF. Written as DNA, the CDR3 is TGTGCCAGCAGTCCGACACATGCTTCCTCTAACTATGGCTACACCTTC. This chain joins TRBV27 and TRBJ1-2; D is unclear. The CDR3 spans 16 residues. Looked up from germline, CDR1 is MNHEY and CDR2 is SMNVEV (reference sequence). Trimming took 5 bases from V and 0 from J, leaving 16 bases between them.

This clonotype was counted ten times or more. The V call is TRBV28, the J call TRBJ1-6; TRBD1 aligns across 8 bases. Germline V gene sequence: CDR1 MDHEN, CDR2 SYDVKM. This CDR3 region has 16 residues. V gave up 4 bases and J gave up 4 bases; unmatched junction bases: 6. The CDR3 loop reads CASSSPTGGYNSPLHF. The CDR3 DNA reads as TGTGCCAGCAGTTCACCCACAGGGGGTTATAATTCACCCCTCCACTTT.

The table lists this clonotype with many counts. The genes are TRBV28 and TRBJ2-2; possibly TRBD1 for D (6 bases). Germline V gene data show CDR1 as MDHEN and CDR2 as SYDVKM. This CDR3 region has 15 residues. Trimming pared 1 base from V and 5 bases from J, leaving 11 bases between. The CDR3 nucleotides are TGTGCCAGCAGTTTATTGGGGGCAGGAACCGGGGAGCTGTTTTTT. Amino acid sequence: CASSLLGAGTGELFF.

This clonotype was picked up a small number of times. The junction does not match germline at one end; this may be a read error. The chain has TRBV3-1 and TRBJ1-2; TRBD1 aligns across 10 bases. The CDR3 is 14 amino acids. CDR1 is LGHDT and CDR2 is YNNKEL in the germline V gene (reference sequence). CDR3 DNA sequence: TGTACCAGCAGCCAAAGAGACAGGGGGCATGGCTACACCTTC. It yields the protein CTSSQRDRGHGYTF.

The gene calls are TRBV20-1 and TRBJ2-7, with D possibly matching TRBD1 (5 bases). The CDR3 has 14 residues. Germline V lookup: CDR1 DFQATT, CDR2 SNEGSKA (reference sequence). With 3 bases removed from V and 0 bases from J, the gap between germline ends came to 12 bases. In DNA form, the CDR3 reads TGCAGTGCTAGGCCTGACAGCACCTCCTACGAGCAGTACTTC. Translated: CSARPDSTSYEQYF.

This clonotype was seen at least ten times. The V gene is TRBV6-1, the J gene TRBJ2-7, with 12 bases lining up with TRBD2. Looked up from germline, CDR1 is MNHNS and CDR2 is SASEGT. V trimming: 5 bases; J trimming: 2 bases; junction bases outside the gene matches: 4. This CDR3 has 15 amino acids. The CDR3 loop reads CASSHGLAGTYEQYF. CDR3 nucleotides: TGTGCCAGCAGTCATGGACTAGCGGGAACCTACGAGCAGTACTTC.

This clonotype was observed a handful of times. The V call is TRBV13, the J call TRBJ2-3; 8 positions match TRBD1. The CDR3 has 15 amino acids. With V trimmed by 5 bases and J by 1 base, 5 bases remained unmatched. Germline V gene sequence: CDR1 PRHDT, CDR2 FYEKMQ (reference sequence). As DNA, the CDR3 is TGTGCCAGCAGCCCTCCGGGACAGGGCACAGATACGCAGTATTTT. Its translation: CASSPPGQGTDTQYF.

The genes are TRBV27 and TRBJ2-7; 7 bases fit TRBD1. Germline V gene sequence: CDR1 MNHEY, CDR2 SMNVEV (reference sequence). The CDR3 has 14 amino acids. V lost 3 bases and J lost 4; bases outside the gene matches: 6. Here the CDR3 reads CASSFYRGAYEQYF. The CDR3 nucleotides read TGTGCCAGCAGTTTTTACAGGGGCGCGTACGAGCAGTACTTC.

This clonotype has a count of ten or more. The chain couples TRBV30 to TRBJ2-7, with D tentatively TRBD2 (5 bases). Germline-derived CDR1 and CDR2 are GTSNPN and SVGIG (reference sequence). The CDR3 length is 13 residues. V dropped 2 bases and J dropped 6 bases, with 14 bases sitting between them. CDR3 DNA sequence: TGTGCCTGGAGTAGAGCGGCCGGGCGCGAGCAGTACTTC. This codes for CAWSRAAGREQYF.

This clonotype was observed a handful of times. This chain links TRBV4-1 with TRBJ2-1; D might be TRBD1 (6 bases). The CDR3 is made up of 14 amino acids. Trimming pared 5 bases from V and 2 bases from J, leaving 10 bases between. Germline values: CDR1 MGHRA, CDR2 YSYEKL. As DNA, the CDR3 is TGCGCCAGCAGCAAACGGGACACCTACAATGAGCAGTTCTTC. Translated: CASSKRDTYNEQFF.

This clonotype was detected a few times. V is TRBV6-6 and J is TRBJ1-3, with unresolved D. Germline CDR1 is MNHNY and CDR2 is SVGAGI (reference sequence). CDR3 length: 15 residues. Trimming left V 2 bases short and J 3 bases short, with 11 bases between. The CDR3: CASSYGTRGGNTIYF. CDR3 coding DNA: TGTGCCAGCAGTTACGGTACCCGGGGTGGAAACACCATATATTTT.

This clonotype was seen at least ten times. This chain connects TRBV6-1 to TRBJ2-3; D gene ambiguous. The CDR3 spans 15 residues. Between the trimmed V and J ends, which lost 0 bases and 1 base, there was a span of 8 bases. Germline loops: CDR1 MNHNS, CDR2 SASEGT. In DNA form, the CDR3 reads TGTGCCAGCAGTGAAGCCACCTGGGGCACAGATACGCAGTATTTT. It translates to CASSEATWGTDTQYF.

The chain couples TRBV18 to TRBJ1-2; D gene uncertain. The CDR3 has 14 residues. V gave up 3 bases and J gave up 13 bases, with 21 bases separating them. Per the germline V gene, CDR1 is KGHSH and CDR2 is LQKENI. The CDR3 loop is CASSPGARPGSPTF. CDR3 DNA: TGTGCCAGCTCACCTGGAGCAAGGCCCGGGTCTCCCACCTTC.

At least ten counts were recorded for this clonotype. The chain links TRBV7-2 to TRBJ2-7; 10 nucleotides agree with TRBD1. The V and J ends lost 5 bases and 4 bases, in that order; junction bases with no gene match: 8. The germline V gene has CDR1 SGHTA and CDR2 FQGNSA. The CDR3 loop spans 15 amino acids. The CDR3 loop is CASSISLGQGYEQYF. The DNA for the CDR3 is TGTGCCAGCAGCATAAGTCTGGGACAGGGGTACGAGCAGTACTTC.

Details on this clonotype: One base away lies a much larger clone, so this may be a sequencing read error. The chain uses TRBV7-9 and TRBJ2-3; D might be TRBD2 (6 bases). CDR3 length: 15 residues. Germline lookup yields CDR1 SEHNR and CDR2 FQNEAQ (reference sequence). DNA of the CDR3: TGTGCCAGCAGCTATGGACTACCGGCCCCAGATACGCGGTATTTT. It specifies CASSYGLPAPDTRYF.

V is TRBV6-2 or TRBV6-3 and J is TRBJ2-3; no firm D call. This CDR3 spans 14 amino acids. Germline loops: CDR1 MNHEY, CDR2 SVGEGT. Trimming took off 4 bases at V and 4 bases at J, with 12 bases between the two ends. The CDR3 coding sequence is TGTGCCAGCAGTTTTATAAGGGTGGCAGATACGCAGTATTTT. It codes for CASSFIRVADTQYF.

V gene TRBV24-1 combines with J gene TRBJ2-2, with a possible D match to TRBD2 (5 bases). Trimming removed 1 base at V and 1 base at J, with 12 bases between. From germline, CDR1 is KGHDR and CDR2 SFDVKD. CDR3 length: 17 amino acids. This chain's CDR3 is CATSDFRRTLNTGELFF. The CDR3 DNA is TGTGCCACCAGTGATTTTAGGAGGACCTTGAACACCGGGGAGCTGTTTTTT.

Many counts were recorded for this clonotype. The CDR3 loop reads CASSESGSDSKAFF. The CDR3 DNA reads TGTGCCAGCAGTGAAAGCGGTTCCGACAGCAAAGCTTTCTTT. The rearrangement links TRBV6-1 to TRBJ1-1; TRBD1 is a possible D gene (5 bases). Trimming took off 2 bases at V and 9 bases at J, with 16 bases between the two ends. The germline V gene encodes CDR1 MNHNS and CDR2 SASEGT. CDR3 length equals 14 residues.

The chain links TRBV9 to TRBJ1-6, with D maybe TRBD1 (5 bases). V gave up 4 bases and J gave up 5 bases, with 10 bases separating them. This CDR3 has 14 amino acids. The germline CDR1 and CDR2 sequences are SGDLS and YYNGEE. CDR3 in amino acids: CASSPSGHNSPLHF. As DNA, the CDR3 is TGTGCCAGCAGCCCTTCGGGACATAATTCACCCCTCCACTTT.